These 32 T cell receptor beta chains originate from one sample sequenced in a study of sequential checkpoint blockade in melanoma. Sequenced by immunoSEQ multiplex PCR; TCRdb stores in-frame clones only, minus some. The sample gives 3,300 or so clones, roughly a quarter of which show up once; about a tenth is in the top ten. Treatment defined: randomized to nivolumab then ipilimumab (arm A) or the reverse (arm B). The sequencing used tumor tissue (inferred from file names), collected from a patient given nivolumab and ipilimumab in sequence. The receptors were sampled from a human donor with melanoma.

This clone occurred many times. The chain links TRBV11-3 to TRBJ2-3; D unresolved. Germline CDR1 SGHNT, CDR2 YENEEA. This CDR3 is built from 16 residues. V was pared by 2 bases and J by 1 base, with 13 bases between. The CDR3 is CASSLPPARRTDTQYF. The CDR3 DNA sequence: TGTGCCAGCAGCTTACCCCCCGCCCGTCGCACAGATACGCAGTATTTT.

CDR3 sequence: CASSEGQGAPEQFF. In DNA form, the CDR3 reads TGCGCCAGCAGTGAGGGCCAGGGGGCACCGGAGCAGTTCTTC. The chain joins TRBV10-2 to TRBJ2-1, with 8 positions matching TRBD1. V was clipped by 2 bases and J by 10 bases; unmatched bases: 7. The CDR3 has 14 residues. The V gene's germline CDR1 is WSHSY and CDR2 SAAADI.

There are a few counts of this clone. The chain has TRBV19 and TRBJ1-5, with D hard to call. The V end lost 2 bases, the J end lost 2 bases, and 16 bases lay between the germline ends. The germline V gene has CDR1 LNHDA and CDR2 SQIVND (reference sequence). The CDR3 contains 17 residues. In DNA, the CDR3 is TGTGCCAGTAGTATAAGGCGTAGGGTCGAAGGCAATCAGCCCCAGCATTTT. Translation gives CASSIRRRVEGNQPQHF.

V is TRBV9 and J is TRBJ2-1, with D possibly matching TRBD2 (6 bases). This CDR3 spans 15 amino acids. Trimming shortened V by 0 bases and J by 4 bases, and 11 bases separated the two germline ends. Per the germline V gene, CDR1 is SGDLS and CDR2 is YYNGEE. The DNA of the CDR3 is TGTGCCAGCAGCGTAGAACTGCGGGGATACAATGAGCAGTTCTTC. Encoded protein: CASSVELRGYNEQFF.

This clone was seen ten or more times. The rearrangement uses TRBV7-6 and TRBJ1-5, with 9 bases that match TRBD1. There are 15 residues in the CDR3. The germline V gene encodes CDR1 SGHVS and CDR2 FNYEAQ. Trimming took 5 bases from V and 6 from J; bases not matched to a gene: 8. Written as DNA, the CDR3 is TGTGCCAGCAGCATGGGACAGGGAGGAGTTCAGCCCCAGCATTTT. This translates into CASSMGQGGVQPQHF.

By proportion, this clone is medium-sized (0.01 to 0.1%). V gene TRBV11-3 combines with J gene TRBJ2-1, with 10 bases aligning to TRBD1. The germline V gene has CDR1 SGHNT and CDR2 YENEEA. The V and J ends lost 5 bases and 7 bases, in that order; junction bases with no gene match: 5. The CDR3 length is 14 residues. CDR3 in DNA: TGTGCCAGCAGCCGGACAGGGGGACATAATGAGCAGTTCTTC. Its protein product is CASSRTGGHNEQFF.

J is TRBJ1-5 and V is TRBV10-2; TRBD1 matches 8 bases. J gave up 7 bases and V 5 bases, and 4 bases lay outside the gene matches. The germline V gene encodes CDR1 WSHSY and CDR2 SAAADI. The CDR3 is made up of 13 amino acids. For the CDR3, the DNA is TGCGCCAGCAGTCTAGGACAGGGACAGCCCCAGCATTTT. Translation gives CASSLGQGQPQHF.

This clone has just a few counts. The V gene is TRBV9, the J gene TRBJ2-7; 10 nucleotides align to TRBD2. V shed 4 bases, J shed 6 bases, and the junction held 4 bases outside the gene matches. This CDR3 is 13 amino acids long. From germline, CDR1 is SGDLS and CDR2 YYNGEE. The CDR3 is CASSFSSGGEQYF. The CDR3 nucleotides are TGTGCCAGCAGCTTCTCTAGCGGGGGCGAGCAGTACTTC.

By sample share, this clone is medium-sized (0.01 to 0.1%). V is TRBV6-8 and J is TRBJ1-6, with unresolved D. Trimming pared 10 bases from V and 7 bases from J, leaving 17 bases between. The CDR3 is made up of 14 amino acids. The germline V gene encodes CDR1 MNHGY and CDR2 SAAAGT. This CDR3 is CATTGLGMNSPLHF. The DNA of the CDR3 is TGTGCCACCACGGGATTGGGAATGAATTCACCCCTCCACTTT.

The CDR3 nucleotides read TGTGCCACCAGCTATACTAGACTTGCAGATACGCAGTATTTT. Its protein product is CATSYTRLADTQYF. The chain has TRBV15 and TRBJ2-3; D is perhaps TRBD2 (5 bases). Trimming removed 5 bases from V and 4 bases from J, with 13 bases in between. Germline V gene data show CDR1 as LNHNV and CDR2 as YYDKDF (reference sequence). The CDR3 contains 14 residues.

The sample holds one count of this clone. The rearrangement links TRBV19 to TRBJ1-5; 11 bases map to TRBD1. V shed 7 bases and J 6 bases; nucleotides not matched to a gene: 8. The CDR3 loop spans 15 amino acids. Per the germline V gene, CDR1 is LNHDA and CDR2 is SQIVND (reference sequence). The CDR3 coding sequence is TGTGCCAGTAACAATGGACAGGGGGCTTTTCAGCCCCAGCATTTT. Translation: CASNNGQGAFQPQHF.

This clone is medium-sized. V is TRBV11-3 and J is TRBJ1-1; possible D gene TRBD1, 6 bases. The CDR3 covers 15 residues. Trimming pared 1 base from V and 0 bases from J, leaving 9 bases between. The germline gives CDR1 SGHNT, CDR2 YENEEA. The CDR3 reads CASSLVQGMNTEAFF. CDR3 DNA: TGTGCCAGCAGCTTAGTACAGGGAATGAACACTGAAGCTTTCTTT.

This chain uses TRBV5-1 with TRBJ2-2, with 12 nucleotides matching TRBD2. With 3 bases clipped from V and 1 base from J, the junction kept 4 bases outside the gene matches. The CDR3 sequence is 17 residues long. CDR1 SGHRS and CDR2 YFSETQ come from the germline V gene. The CDR3 here is CASSWGLAGRNTGELFF. For the CDR3, the DNA is TGCGCCAGCAGCTGGGGACTAGCGGGTCGGAACACCGGGGAGCTGTTTTTT. Using reference TRBV5-1 and TRBJ2-2 for the parts outside the CDR3, the full variable domain is KAGVTQTPRYLIKTRGQQVTLSCSPISGHRSVSWYQQTPGQGLQFLFEYFSETQRNKGNFPGRFSGRQFSNSRSEMNVSTLELGDSALYLCASSWGLAGRNTGELFFGEGSRLTVL.

This clone was detected a few times. This chain joins TRBV6-8 and TRBJ2-3; 10 nucleotides line up with TRBD2. V lost 6 bases, J lost 1 base, and 4 bases stayed unmatched. Germline values: CDR1 MNHGY, CDR2 SAAAGT. CDR3 length equals 15 residues. The CDR3 spells CASSPGLAGTDTQYF. The CDR3 DNA sequence: TGTGCCAGCAGCCCTGGACTAGCGGGCACAGATACGCAGTATTTT.

This clone appeared a few times. The rearrangement joins TRBV11-3 to TRBJ1-2; D unclear. The germline gives CDR1 SGHNT, CDR2 YENEEA. The CDR3 spans 16 residues. Trimming pared 2 bases from V and 2 bases from J, leaving 15 bases between. CDR3 region: CASSLSFSISNYGYTF. The CDR3 nucleotides are TGTGCCAGCAGCTTATCCTTCTCCATATCGAACTATGGCTACACCTTC.

This clone was observed at least ten times. The chain combines TRBV11-3 with TRBJ2-3; D could derive from TRBD1 or TRBD2 (5 bases each). The V end lost 4 bases, the J end lost 2 bases, and 16 bases lay between the germline ends. The CDR3 has 16 amino acids. Germline loops: CDR1 SGHNT, CDR2 YENEEA. The CDR3 here is CASSYPGPNYTDTQYF. The CDR3, as DNA: TGTGCCAGCAGCTACCCGGGACCCAACTACACAGATACGCAGTATTTT. The entire variable domain, with the rest obtained from reference TRBV11-3 and TRBJ2-3, is as follows: EAGVVQSPRYKIIEKKQPVAFWCNPISGHNTLYWYLQNLGQGPELLIRYENEEAVDDSQLPKDRFSAERLKGVDSTLKIQPAELGDSAVYLCASSYPGPNYTDTQYFGPGTRLTVL.

This chain joins TRBV29-1 and TRBJ2-3; D may match TRBD1 or TRBD2 (5 bases each). The V end was cut by 6 bases, the J end by 8 bases, with 21 bases between. The CDR3 loop spans 14 amino acids. Germline V gene lookup returns CDR1 SQVTM and CDR2 ANQGSEA. This chain's CDR3 is CSVTGTDNSITQYF. The CDR3, as DNA: TGCAGCGTCACCGGGACGGATAATTCAATTACGCAGTATTTT.

This chain uses TRBV9 with TRBJ1-4; no firm D call. Germline lookup yields CDR1 SGDLS and CDR2 YYNGEE. This CDR3 has 14 residues. The ends were cut back, 0 bases at V and 5 bases at J, with 8 bases in the middle. CDR3: CASSVGFLNEKLFF. In nucleotides, the CDR3 is TGTGCCAGCAGCGTAGGGTTCCTAAATGAAAAACTGTTTTTT.

This clone was picked up a small number of times. V usage is TRBV6-8 and J usage is TRBJ2-3; 8 bases agree with TRBD2. Germline V gene data show CDR1 as MNHGY and CDR2 as SAAAGT. The V segment lost 5 bases and the J segment 11 bases; nucleotides outside the gene matches: 6. This CDR3 comprises 12 residues. In nucleotides, the CDR3 is TGTGCCAGCAGTACGAGCGGGGGTAGGCAGTATTTT. It specifies CASSTSGGRQYF.

This clone has just a few counts. This rearrangement joins TRBV30 to TRBJ2-7, with TRBD2 matching over 11 bases. There are 14 residues in the CDR3. Germline trimming cut 0 bases from V and 2 bases from J; bases unmatched to any gene: 0. Looked up from germline, CDR1 is GTSNPN and CDR2 is SVGIG (reference sequence). The CDR3 sequence: CAWSVLAGAYEQYF. In nucleotides, the CDR3 is TGTGCCTGGAGTGTACTAGCGGGGGCCTACGAGCAGTACTTC.

The V and J genes are TRBV15 and TRBJ1-2, with TRBD1 identical over 11 bases. Germline values: CDR1 LNHNV, CDR2 YYDKDF (reference sequence). The V segment lost 5 bases and the J segment 4 bases; nucleotides outside the gene matches: 6. CDR3 length: 15 residues. The CDR3 bases are TGTGCCACCAGCGCGGGACAGGGGGTAGTCTATGGCTACACCTTC. Translated: CATSAGQGVVYGYTF.

This clone was counted a few times. The chain carries TRBV6-8 and TRBJ2-6; 7 bases map to TRBD1. V was pared by 6 bases and J by 4 bases, with 6 bases of the junction left unmatched. Per germline, CDR1 MNHGY and CDR2 SAAAGT. The CDR3 consists of 15 residues. The CDR3 bases are TGTGCCAGCAGGGTTACAGGGGCAGGGGCCAACGTCCTGACTTTC. This codes for CASRVTGAGANVLTF.

A few counts support this clone. The rearrangement links TRBV6-8 to TRBJ2-4; D is uncertain. Germline V gene data show CDR1 as MNHGY and CDR2 as SAAAGT. Trimming removed 6 bases from V and 0 bases from J, with 6 bases in between. The CDR3 sequence is 13 residues long. CDR3 in amino acids: CASRDLAKNIQYF. In nucleotides, the CDR3 is TGTGCCAGCAGGGATCTAGCCAAAAACATTCAGTACTTC.

The chain uses TRBV29-1 and TRBJ1-2, with D possibly matching TRBD1 (6 bases). This CDR3 region has 15 residues. Trimming cost V 6 bases and J 4 bases, with 21 bases left between them. Per the germline V gene, CDR1 is SQVTM and CDR2 is ANQGSEA. This CDR3 reads CSVRRPGVEIYGYTF. In DNA, the CDR3 is TGCAGCGTACGCCGTCCAGGGGTAGAGATCTATGGCTACACCTTC.

The chain is built from TRBV29-1 and TRBJ2-3; 7 bases are a match to TRBD2. The CDR3 length is 16 residues. Trimming at V came to 4 bases and at J to 3 bases, leaving 13 bases not matched to a gene. Germline loops: CDR1 SQVTM, CDR2 ANQGSEA. DNA for the CDR3: TGCAGCGTTGGGTTTGGGGGGGTATCAGGGACAGATACGCAGTATTTT. This encodes CSVGFGGVSGTDTQYF.

This clone occurred a few times. The J gene is TRBJ1-3, the V gene TRBV11-3, with 7 bases fitting TRBD1. The CDR3 contains 15 residues. Germline trimming cut 3 bases from V and 4 bases from J; bases unmatched to any gene: 6. Germline CDR1 reads SGHNT; CDR2 reads YENEEA. The CDR3 DNA reads TGTGCCAGCAGCTTTACAACAGGGGCGGGAAACACCATATATTTT. As protein: CASSFTTGAGNTIYF.

In this sample, this clone is medium-sized. The rearrangement links TRBV11-3 to TRBJ2-3; the D gene is possibly TRBD2 (6 bases). This CDR3 is 16 amino acids long. The germline V and J ends were trimmed by 5 bases and 4 bases, with 19 bases remaining between them. Germline V gene sequence: CDR1 SGHNT, CDR2 YENEEA. The CDR3 DNA reads as TGTGCCAGCAGCGGTGGAGGGTCCCGGGGTGCAGATACGCAGTATTTT. The encoded protein is CASSGGGSRGADTQYF.

This clone has more than one count but fewer than ten. The J gene is TRBJ2-7, the V gene TRBV11-3, with 8 bases fitting TRBD1. CDR3 length: 15 amino acids. Per the germline V gene, CDR1 is SGHNT and CDR2 is YENEEA. V dropped 2 bases and J dropped 6; count of bases not matched to a gene: 9. CDR3 in DNA: TGTGCCAGCAGCTTAATAGGCCAGGGGGCAGGCGAGCAGTACTTC. It yields the protein CASSLIGQGAGEQYF.

The chain joins TRBV19 to TRBJ2-5, with 13 bases fitting TRBD2. Germline V gene sequence: CDR1 LNHDA, CDR2 SQIVND (reference sequence). With V trimmed by 5 bases and J by 5 bases, 11 bases remained unmatched. This CDR3 has 17 residues. The CDR3 bases are TGTGCCAGTAGTCAACCCCGAACGGGACTAGCGGGGGAGACCCAGTACTTC. It translates to CASSQPRTGLAGETQYF.

The rearrangement joins TRBV6-8 to TRBJ2-7; unclear D gene. Trimming stripped 10 bases from V and 1 base from J, with 11 bases between. Germline V gives CDR1 MNHGY, CDR2 SAAAGT. The CDR3 sequence is 12 residues long. CDR3 sequence: CATSPGSYEQYF. CDR3 DNA: TGTGCCACCTCGCCAGGTTCCTACGAGCAGTACTTC.

This clone appeared many times. The rearrangement joins TRBV7-1 to TRBJ2-3; 8 positions agree with TRBD2. TRBV7-1 is given ORF status, its function remaining uncertain. The J segment lost 5 bases and the V segment lost 4 bases, leaving 14 bases of the junction unmatched. The CDR3 has 17 residues. CDR3 coding DNA: TGTGCCAGCAGCTTACCGCGGGGCGGGGGGCCTATAGATACGCAGTATTTT. Translation gives CASSLPRGGGPIDTQYF.

The genes are TRBV19 and TRBJ2-6; maybe TRBD1 (5 bases). The CDR3 is 18 amino acids. V lost 1 base and J lost 0, with 13 bases in between. Germline V gives CDR1 LNHDA, CDR2 SQIVND (reference sequence). The CDR3 region is CASSIVAGQFSGANVLTF. Here the CDR3 DNA reads TGTGCCAGTAGTATAGTGGCAGGACAATTCTCTGGGGCCAACGTCCTGACTTTC.